The subject of this entry is one T cell receptor beta chain. The data were produced by immunoSEQ multiplex PCR, yet TCRdb's version contains in-frame clones alone and is incomplete. The repertoire has fewer than 200,000 clones, 93% of them found once; the top ten carry over 3.5%. This sample stems from a study of control samples from healthy donors and cancer patients. Trimming removed 3 bases from V and 9 bases from J, with 12 bases in between. The germline gives CDR1 LNHDA, CDR2 SQIVND (reference sequence). The CDR3 covers 13 residues. The source material was blood. This sequence was found in a woman in her sixties in good health. The chain couples TRBV19 to TRBJ1-5, with D possibly matching TRBD1 (6 bases). CDR3 sequence reads: CASSITAGVPQHF. CDR3 DNA: TGTGCCAGTAGTATTACTGCAGGGGTGCCCCAGCATTTT.